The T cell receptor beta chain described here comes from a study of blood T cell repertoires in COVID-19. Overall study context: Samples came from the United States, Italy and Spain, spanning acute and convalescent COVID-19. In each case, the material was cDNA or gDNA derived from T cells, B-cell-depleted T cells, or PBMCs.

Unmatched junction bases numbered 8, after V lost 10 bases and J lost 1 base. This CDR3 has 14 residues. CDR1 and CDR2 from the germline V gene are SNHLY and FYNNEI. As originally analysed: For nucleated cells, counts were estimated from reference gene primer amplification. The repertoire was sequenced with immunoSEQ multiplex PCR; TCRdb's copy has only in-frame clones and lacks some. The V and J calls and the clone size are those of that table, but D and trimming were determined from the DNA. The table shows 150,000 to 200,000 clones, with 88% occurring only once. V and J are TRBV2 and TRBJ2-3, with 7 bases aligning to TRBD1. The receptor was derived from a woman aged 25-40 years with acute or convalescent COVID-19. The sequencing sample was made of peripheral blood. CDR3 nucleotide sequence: TGTGCCATAACACAGGGGCGCGGCACAGATACGCAGTATTTT. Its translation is CAITQGRGTDTQYF.